This T cell receptor (beta chain) was sequenced in a study of T cell responses to AZD1222 COVID-19 vaccine. The assay was immunoSEQ multiplex PCR, and TCRdb's table has in-frame clones only and misses some. The table has around 60,000 clones, roughly 90% seen once; the top ten hold around 4.9%. Study-level findings and limits: Unmutated variant regions are reportedly targeted by nearly half of spike-specific TCRs. A mostly white British donor set with more females was recruited, and clonal diversity was possibly underestimated.

As concerns this clone: Its antigen is not known.

Unmatched junction bases numbered 11, after V lost 5 bases and J lost 1 base. Germline V gene lookup returns CDR1 SGHRS and CDR2 YFSETQ. The CDR3 sequence is 16 residues long. Specimen: peripheral blood, collected on day 0 of AZD1222 vaccination. The rearrangement uses TRBV5-1 and TRBJ2-5; 7 positions agree with TRBD2. The TCR was taken from an adult in good health. The CDR3 region has the DNA TGCGCCAGCAGTCCCAGCGGGGCCGCCTTCCAAGAGACCCAGTACTTC. Encoded protein: CASSPSGAAFQETQYF.